The 5 T cell receptor beta chains below were found in one sample sequenced in a study of blood T cell repertoires in COVID-19. This table comes from immunoSEQ multiplex PCR, and its TCRdb copy is limited to in-frame clones, with some not included. The sample has roughly 400,000 clones; roughly 90% are singletons. The source material was PBMCs or T cells enriched from blood (not recorded which). All receptors come from a woman under 30 who had been exposed to COVID-19.

Worth noting for this clone: This CDR3 is also generated by other DNA sequences in the sample. The rearrangement joins TRBV5-1 to TRBJ2-3; 14 nucleotides agree with TRBD2. The J segment lost 4 bases and the V segment lost 4 bases, leaving 5 bases of the junction unmatched. The CDR3 consists of 16 residues. From germline, CDR1 is SGHRS and CDR2 YFSETQ. This CDR3 reads CASSTGLAGGSDTQYF. As DNA, the CDR3 is TGCGCCAGCAGCACCGGACTAGCGGGGGGATCAGATACGCAGTATTTT.

V is TRBV5-5 and J is TRBJ1-2; D gene uncertain. The CDR3 loop spans 12 amino acids. Trimming removed 4 bases at V and 7 bases at J, with 11 bases between. From germline, CDR1 is SGHKS and CDR2 YYEKEE (reference sequence). CDR3 region: CASSPDIIGYTF. The DNA for the CDR3 is TGTGCCAGCAGCCCCGACATCATTGGCTACACCTTC. The variable domain in full, with the rest retrieved from reference TRBV5-5 and TRBJ1-2, is DAGVTQSPTHLIKTRGQQVTLRCSPISGHKSVSWYQQVLGQGPQFIFQYYEKEERGRGNFPDRFSARQFPNYSSELNVNALLLGDSALYLCASSPDIIGYTFGSGTRLTVV.

The chain has TRBV19 and TRBJ1-1, with 9 bases lining up with TRBD1. Per germline, CDR1 LNHDA and CDR2 SQIVND (reference sequence). This CDR3 contains 15 residues. J gave up 8 bases and V 5 bases, and 12 bases lay outside the gene matches. The DNA of the CDR3 is TGTGCCAGTAGTCGATCGGGACAGGGAATGTGGGAAGCTTTCTTT. It translates to CASSRSGQGMWEAFF.

The V gene is TRBV11-2, the J gene TRBJ2-2; 15 bases map to TRBD2. The trim removed 6 bases at V and 5 bases at J, leaving 4 bases unmatched. The CDR3 spans 16 residues. Germline V gene data show CDR1 as SGHAT and CDR2 as FQNNGV. The CDR3 sequence: CASRGLAGGRTGELFF. The CDR3 DNA sequence: TGTGCCAGCAGGGGACTAGCGGGAGGTCGAACCGGGGAGCTGTTTTTT.

V and J are TRBV28 and TRBJ2-7, with D possibly TRBD2 on 6 matching bases. Trimming removed 2 bases from V and 0 bases from J, with 11 bases in between. Germline lookup yields CDR1 MDHEN and CDR2 SYDVKM. The CDR3 consists of 15 residues. For the CDR3, the DNA is TGTGCCAGCAGTTTAACGGGAGTGGTCTCCTACGAGCAGTACTTC. Translation: CASSLTGVVSYEQYF.